The present T cell receptor beta chain was sequenced within a study of blood T cells in healthy people across ages. The authors extracted at least 5 micrograms of total RNA per sample. Primers used in a second PCR of about 7 to 11 cycles were a sample-barcoded 5' primer and a J-beta primer mix. Every sample returned 2.5 million or more CDR3-containing paired-end reads. MiXCR, applied by TCRdb to the 5' RACE reads, yields one record per CDR3 protein. Altogether approximately 1,700,000 distinct CDR3 sequences are present, around 42% being singletons, with the ten largest covering under 30%. Trimming stripped 2 bases from V and 1 base from J, with 8 bases between. CDR1 is KGHSH and CDR2 is LQKENI in the germline V gene. The CDR3 runs 14 residues.

The receptor comes from a human donor in good health. The chain has TRBV18 and TRBJ1-1; D not resolved. Sequenced material: blood. The CDR3 DNA reads TGTGCCAGCTCACCAGCTTATGGGAACACTGAAGCTTTCTTT. This sequence encodes CASSPAYGNTEAFF.